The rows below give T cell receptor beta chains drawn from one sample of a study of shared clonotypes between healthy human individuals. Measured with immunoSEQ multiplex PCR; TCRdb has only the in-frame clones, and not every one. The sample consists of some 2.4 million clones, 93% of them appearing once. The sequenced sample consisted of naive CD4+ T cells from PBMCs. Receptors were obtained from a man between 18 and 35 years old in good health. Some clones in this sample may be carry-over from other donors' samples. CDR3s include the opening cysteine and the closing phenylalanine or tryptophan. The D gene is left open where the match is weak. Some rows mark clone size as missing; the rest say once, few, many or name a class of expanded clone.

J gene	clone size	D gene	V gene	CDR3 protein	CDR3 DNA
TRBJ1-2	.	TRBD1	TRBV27	CASSFGRGRQGRTGYTF	TGTGCCAGCAGTTTCGGACGGGGGAGACAGGGGCGAACTGGCTACACCTTC
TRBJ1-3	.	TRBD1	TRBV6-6	CASRPGQGEGNTIYF	TGTGCCAGCCGGCCGGGACAGGGGGAAGGAAACACCATATATTTT
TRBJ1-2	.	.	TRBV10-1	CASGPPGLIIYGYTF	TGCGCCAGCGGCCCTCCCGGACTGATAATCTATGGCTACACCTTC
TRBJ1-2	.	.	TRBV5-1	CASSLDLAGAGGYTF	TGCGCCAGCAGCTTGGATTTGGCTGGGGCTGGGGGCTACACCTTC
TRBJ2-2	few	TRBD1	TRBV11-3	CASSLRPDRGDTGELFF	TGTGCCAGCAGCTTACGTCCTGACAGGGGGGACACCGGGGAGCTGTTTTTT
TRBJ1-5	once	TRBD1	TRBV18	CASSMTGGSQPQHF	TGTGCCAGCTCGATGACAGGGGGCTCTCAGCCCCAGCATTTT
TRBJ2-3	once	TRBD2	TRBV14	CASSQDGGDPQYF	TGTGCCAGCAGCCAAGATGGGGGGGATCCGCAGTATTTT
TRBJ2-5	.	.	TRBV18	CASSPTTEETQYF	TGTGCCAGCTCACCAACGACCGAAGAGACCCAGTACTTC
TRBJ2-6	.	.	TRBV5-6	CASSFLRVTGANVLTF	TGTGCCAGCAGCTTTCTGAGGGTAACTGGGGCCAACGTCCTGACTTTC
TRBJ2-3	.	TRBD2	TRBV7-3	CASSSRLAGSTDTQYF	TGTGCCAGCAGCTCCAGACTAGCGGGAAGCACAGATACGCAGTATTTT
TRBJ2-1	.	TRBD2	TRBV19	CASRSGRALNEQFF	TGTGCCAGTAGGAGCGGGAGGGCCTTGAATGAGCAGTTCTTC
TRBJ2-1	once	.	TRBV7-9	CASSPLDRGQFF	TGTGCCAGCAGCCCTCTTGATAGAGGGCAGTTCTTC
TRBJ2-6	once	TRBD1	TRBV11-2	CASSVARGPGANVLTF	TGTGCCAGCAGTGTTGCCAGGGGGCCTGGGGCCAACGTCCTGACTTTC
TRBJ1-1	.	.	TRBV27	CASSFRPGGTEAFF	TGTGCCAGCAGTTTCAGGCCCGGGGGGACTGAAGCTTTCTTT
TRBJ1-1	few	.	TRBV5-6	CASSLGGNTEAFF	TGTGCCAGCAGCTTAGGCGGGAACACTGAAGCTTTCTTT
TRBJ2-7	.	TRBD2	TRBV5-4	CASSPGTRDYEQYF	TGTGCCAGCAGTCCCGGGACTAGGGACTACGAGCAGTACTTC
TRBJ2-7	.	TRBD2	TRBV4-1	CASSQGTSGSNEQYF	TGCGCCAGCAGCCAAGGGACTAGCGGGAGCAACGAGCAGTACTTC
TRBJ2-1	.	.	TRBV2	CASSEFLTGGGYNEQFF	TGTGCCAGCAGTGAGTTTCTTACAGGGGGGGGATACAATGAGCAGTTCTTC
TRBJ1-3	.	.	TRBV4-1	CASSPRRLSGNTIYF	TGCGCCAGCAGCCCGCGACGGCTCTCTGGAAACACCATATATTTT
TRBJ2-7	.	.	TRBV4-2	CASSQASSYEQYF	TGTGCCAGCAGCCAAGCCTCGAGCTACGAGCAGTACTTC
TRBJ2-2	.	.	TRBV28	CASKREPARTGELFF	TGTGCCAGCAAAAGAGAACCCGCCAGAACCGGGGAGCTGTTTTTT
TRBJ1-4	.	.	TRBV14	CASSRGGSEKLFF	TGTGCCAGCAGCCGAGGAGGATCAGAAAAACTGTTTTTT
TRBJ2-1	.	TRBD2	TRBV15	CATSRDGGGSEQFF	TGTGCCACCAGCAGAGACGGCGGGGGGAGTGAGCAGTTCTTC
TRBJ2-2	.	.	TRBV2	CASSTGDLGSGELFF	TGTGCCAGCAGCACCGGAGACTTGGGCAGCGGGGAGCTGTTTTTT
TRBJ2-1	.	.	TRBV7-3	CASSLTGSHNEQFF	TGTGCCAGCAGCTTAACAGGCTCCCACAATGAGCAGTTCTTC
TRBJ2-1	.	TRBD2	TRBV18	CASSPFAAGGYNEQFF	TGTGCCAGCTCACCTTTTGCAGCGGGAGGGTACAATGAGCAGTTCTTC
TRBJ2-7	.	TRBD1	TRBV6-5	CASSNTDRGQHF	TGTGCCAGCAGCAATACAGACAGGGGGCAACACTTC
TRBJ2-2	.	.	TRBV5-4	CASSAMEMNTGELFF	TGTGCCAGCAGCGCGATGGAGATGAACACCGGGGAGCTGTTTTTT
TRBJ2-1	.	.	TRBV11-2	CASSLGGSSYNEQFF	TGTGCCAGCAGCTTAGGGGGTAGCTCCTACAATGAGCAGTTCTTC
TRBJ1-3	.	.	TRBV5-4	CASSLNRNSGNTIYF	TGTGCCAGCAGCTTGAACAGAAACTCTGGAAACACCATATATTTT
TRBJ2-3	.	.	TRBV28	CASSLFQGARGTDTQYF	TGTGCCAGCAGTTTATTCCAAGGGGCGAGAGGCACAGATACGCAGTATTTT
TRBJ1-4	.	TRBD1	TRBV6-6	CASRPDRADEKLFF	TGTGCCAGCAGACCCGACAGGGCGGATGAAAAACTGTTTTTT
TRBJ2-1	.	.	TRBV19	CASSPPAYNEQFF	TGTGCCAGTAGCCCTCCAGCCTACAATGAGCAGTTCTTC
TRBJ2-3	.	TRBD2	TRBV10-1	CASSEGMAGGTDTQYF	TGCGCCAGCAGCGAAGGGATGGCGGGAGGAACAGATACGCAGTATTTT
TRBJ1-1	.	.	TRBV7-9	CASSHSPLRNTEAFF	TGTGCCAGCAGCCATTCTCCTCTCAGGAACACTGAAGCTTTCTTT
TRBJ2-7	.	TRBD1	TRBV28	CASSHAGDRDSYEQYF	TGTGCCAGCAGTCACGCTGGGGACAGGGACTCCTACGAGCAGTACTTC
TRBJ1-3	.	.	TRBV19	CASKGGDTSGNTIYF	TGTGCCAGTAAAGGGGGAGATACCTCTGGAAACACCATATATTTT
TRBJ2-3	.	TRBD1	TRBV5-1	CASNRQGATDTQYF	TGCGCCAGCAACAGACAGGGGGCCACAGATACGCAGTATTTT
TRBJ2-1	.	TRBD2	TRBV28	CASSQTSGSRDEQFF	TGTGCCAGCAGCCAGACTAGCGGGAGTCGCGATGAGCAGTTCTTC
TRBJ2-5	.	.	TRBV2	CASTAQETQYF	TGTGCCAGCACAGCACAAGAGACCCAGTACTTC
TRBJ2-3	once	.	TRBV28	CASRSTDTQYF	TGTGCCAGCCGTAGCACAGATACGCAGTATTTT
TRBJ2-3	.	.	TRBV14	CASSPQGGGPDTQYF	TGTGCCAGCAGCCCCCAGGGAGGCGGCCCAGATACGCAGTATTTT
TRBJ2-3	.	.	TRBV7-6	CASTRMGGSPTDTQYF	TGTGCCAGCACCCGTATGGGGGGATCCCCCACAGATACGCAGTATTTT
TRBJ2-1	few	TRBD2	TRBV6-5	CASSYQLADYNEQFF	TGTGCCAGCAGTTACCAACTAGCGGATTACAATGAGCAGTTCTTC